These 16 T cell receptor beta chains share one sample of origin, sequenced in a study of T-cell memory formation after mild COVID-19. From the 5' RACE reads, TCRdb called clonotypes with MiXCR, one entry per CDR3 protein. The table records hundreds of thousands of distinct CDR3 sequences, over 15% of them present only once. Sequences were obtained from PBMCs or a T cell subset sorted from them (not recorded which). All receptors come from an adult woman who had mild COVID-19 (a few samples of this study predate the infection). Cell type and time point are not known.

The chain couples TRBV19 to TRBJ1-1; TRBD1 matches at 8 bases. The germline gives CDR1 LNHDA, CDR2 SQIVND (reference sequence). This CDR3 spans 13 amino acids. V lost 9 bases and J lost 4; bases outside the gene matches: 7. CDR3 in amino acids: CASRSTGATEAFF. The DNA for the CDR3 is TGTGCCAGCCGTTCGACAGGGGCCACTGAAGCTTTCTTT.

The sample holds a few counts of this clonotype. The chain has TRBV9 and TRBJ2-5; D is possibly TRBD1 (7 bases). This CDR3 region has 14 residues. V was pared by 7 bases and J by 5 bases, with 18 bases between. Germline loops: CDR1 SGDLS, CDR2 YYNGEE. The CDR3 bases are TGTGCCAGCGCCAGGGGGGCCCTGGTGGAGACCCAGTACTTC. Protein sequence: CASARGALVETQYF.

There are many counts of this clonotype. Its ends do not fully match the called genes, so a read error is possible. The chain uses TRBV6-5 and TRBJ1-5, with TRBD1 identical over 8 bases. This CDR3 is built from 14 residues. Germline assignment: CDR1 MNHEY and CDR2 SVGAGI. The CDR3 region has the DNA TGCGCCAGCAGCTGGGGACAGGGCAATCAGCCCCAGCATTTT. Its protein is CASSWGQGNQPQHF.

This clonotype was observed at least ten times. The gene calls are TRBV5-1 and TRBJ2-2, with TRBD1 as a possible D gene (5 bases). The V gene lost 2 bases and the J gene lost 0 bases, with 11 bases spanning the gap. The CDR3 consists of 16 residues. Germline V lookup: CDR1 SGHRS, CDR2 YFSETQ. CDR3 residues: CASSLQKTANTGELFF. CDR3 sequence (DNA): TGCGCCAGCAGCTTACAAAAGACAGCGAACACCGGGGAGCTGTTTTTT.

Here the CDR3 reads CASSPDSHNEQFF. The DNA of the CDR3 is TGTGCCAGCAGCCCGGACTCACACAATGAGCAGTTCTTC. The chain carries TRBV7-8 and TRBJ2-1, with a tentative D call TRBD2 (5 bases). V was pared by 5 bases and J by 5 bases, with 10 bases between. CDR1 is SGHVS and CDR2 is FQNEAQ in the germline V gene. The CDR3 covers 13 residues. Drawing the rest from reference TRBV7-8 and TRBJ2-1, the complete variable domain is GAGVSQSPRYKVAKRGQDVALRCDPISGHVSLFWYQQALGQGPEFLTYFQNEAQLDKSGLPSDRFFAERPEGSVSTLKIQRTQQEDSAVYLCASSPDSHNEQFFGPGTRLTVL.

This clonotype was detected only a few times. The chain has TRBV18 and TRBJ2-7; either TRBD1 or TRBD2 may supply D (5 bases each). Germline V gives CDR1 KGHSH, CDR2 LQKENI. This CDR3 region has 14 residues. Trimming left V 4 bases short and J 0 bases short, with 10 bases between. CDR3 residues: CASSQRGRSYEQYF. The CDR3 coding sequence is TGTGCCAGCTCACAAAGGGGACGCTCCTACGAGCAGTACTTC.

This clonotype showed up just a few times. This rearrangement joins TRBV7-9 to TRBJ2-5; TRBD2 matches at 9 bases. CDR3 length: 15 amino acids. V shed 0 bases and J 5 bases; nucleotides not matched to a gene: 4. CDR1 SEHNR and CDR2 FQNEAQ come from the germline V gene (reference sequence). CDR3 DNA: TGTGCCAGCAGCTTAGCAGTAGCGGGGGTGGAGACCCAGTACTTC. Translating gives CASSLAVAGVETQYF.

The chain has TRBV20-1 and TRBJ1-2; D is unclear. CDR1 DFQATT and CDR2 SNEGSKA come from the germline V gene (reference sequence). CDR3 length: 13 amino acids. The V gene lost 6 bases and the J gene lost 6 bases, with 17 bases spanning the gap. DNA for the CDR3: TGCAGTGCCGGCAGACGCGGTGCGAATGGCTACACCTTC. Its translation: CSAGRRGANGYTF.

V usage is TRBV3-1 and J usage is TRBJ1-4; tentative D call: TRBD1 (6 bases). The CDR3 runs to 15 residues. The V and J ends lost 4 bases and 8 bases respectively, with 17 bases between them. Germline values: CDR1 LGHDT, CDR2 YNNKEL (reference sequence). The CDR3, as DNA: TGTGCCAGCAGCCCACTACAGGGTGAAGGCGAAAAACTGTTTTTT. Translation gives CASSPLQGEGEKLFF.

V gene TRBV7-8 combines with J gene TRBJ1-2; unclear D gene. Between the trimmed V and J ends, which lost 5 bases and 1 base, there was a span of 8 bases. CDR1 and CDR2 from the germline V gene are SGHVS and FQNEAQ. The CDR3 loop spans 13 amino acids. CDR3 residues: CASSVGINYGYTF. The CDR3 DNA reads TGTGCCAGCAGCGTCGGGATTAACTATGGCTACACCTTC.

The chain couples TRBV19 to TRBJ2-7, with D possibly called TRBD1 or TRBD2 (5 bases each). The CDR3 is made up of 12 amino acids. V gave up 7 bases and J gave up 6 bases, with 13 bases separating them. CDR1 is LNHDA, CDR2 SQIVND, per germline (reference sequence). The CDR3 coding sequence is TGTGCCAGTACTGGGGCCCGGGGCGAGCAGTACTTC. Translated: CASTGARGEQYF.

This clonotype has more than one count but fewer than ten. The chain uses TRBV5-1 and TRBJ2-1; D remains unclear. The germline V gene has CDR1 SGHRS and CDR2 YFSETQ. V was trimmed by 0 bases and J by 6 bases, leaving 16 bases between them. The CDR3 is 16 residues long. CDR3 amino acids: CASSLAAPKAPNEQFF. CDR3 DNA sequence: TGCGCCAGCAGCTTGGCGGCCCCTAAAGCCCCCAATGAGCAGTTCTTC.

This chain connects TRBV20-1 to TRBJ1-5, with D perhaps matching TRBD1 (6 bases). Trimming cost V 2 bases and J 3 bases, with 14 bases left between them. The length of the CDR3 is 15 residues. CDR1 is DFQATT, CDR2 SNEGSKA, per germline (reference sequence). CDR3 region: CSARPMTGLNQPQHF. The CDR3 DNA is TGCAGTGCTAGACCTATGACAGGCCTCAATCAGCCCCAGCATTTT.

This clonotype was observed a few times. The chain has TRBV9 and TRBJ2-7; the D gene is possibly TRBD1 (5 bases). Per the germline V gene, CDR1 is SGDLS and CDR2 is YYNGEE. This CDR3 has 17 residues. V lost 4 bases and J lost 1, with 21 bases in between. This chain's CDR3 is CASSTPRPQGPSYEQYF. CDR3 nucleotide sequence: TGTGCCAGCAGCACCCCCCGCCCCCAGGGCCCTTCCTACGAGCAGTACTTC.

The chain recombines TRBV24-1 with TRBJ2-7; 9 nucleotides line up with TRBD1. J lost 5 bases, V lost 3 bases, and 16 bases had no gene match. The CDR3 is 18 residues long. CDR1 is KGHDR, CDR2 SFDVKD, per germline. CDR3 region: CATSDNRITRDRENEQYF. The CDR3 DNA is TGTGCCACCAGTGATAACCGAATAACCCGGGACAGGGAAAACGAGCAGTACTTC.

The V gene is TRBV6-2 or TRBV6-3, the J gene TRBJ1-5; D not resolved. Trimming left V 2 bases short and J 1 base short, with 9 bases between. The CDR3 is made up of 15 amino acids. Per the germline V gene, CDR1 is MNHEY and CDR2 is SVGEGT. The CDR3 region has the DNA TGTGCCAGCAGTTACGTTTCGAGGAGCAATCAGCCCCAGCATTTT. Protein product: CASSYVSRSNQPQHF.